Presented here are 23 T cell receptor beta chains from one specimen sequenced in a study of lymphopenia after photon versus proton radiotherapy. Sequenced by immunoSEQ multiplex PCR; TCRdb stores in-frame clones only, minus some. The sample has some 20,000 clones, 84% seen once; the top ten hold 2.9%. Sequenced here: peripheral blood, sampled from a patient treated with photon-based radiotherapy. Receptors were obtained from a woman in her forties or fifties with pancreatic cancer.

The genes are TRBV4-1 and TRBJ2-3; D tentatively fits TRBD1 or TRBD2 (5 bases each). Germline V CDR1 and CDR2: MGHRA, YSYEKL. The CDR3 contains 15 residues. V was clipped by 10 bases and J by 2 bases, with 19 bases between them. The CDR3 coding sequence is TGCGCCATCTCGGAGTGGGACGGAAACACAGATACGCAGTATTTT. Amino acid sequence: CAISEWDGNTDTQYF.

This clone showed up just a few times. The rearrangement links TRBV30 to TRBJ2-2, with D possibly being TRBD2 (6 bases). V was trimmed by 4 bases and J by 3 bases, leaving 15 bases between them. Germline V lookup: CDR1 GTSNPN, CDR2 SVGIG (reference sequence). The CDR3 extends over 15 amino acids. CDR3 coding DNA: TGTGCCTGGACCATCGAGCGGGTCCACACCGGGGAGCTGTTTTTT. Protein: CAWTIERVHTGELFF.

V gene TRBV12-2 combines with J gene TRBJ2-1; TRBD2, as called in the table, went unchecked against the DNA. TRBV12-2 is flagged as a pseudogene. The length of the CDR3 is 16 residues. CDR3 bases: TGTGCAAGTCGCTGGTGGCTAGCGGGAGAATACAATGAGCAGTTCTTC. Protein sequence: CASRWWLAGEYNEQFF.

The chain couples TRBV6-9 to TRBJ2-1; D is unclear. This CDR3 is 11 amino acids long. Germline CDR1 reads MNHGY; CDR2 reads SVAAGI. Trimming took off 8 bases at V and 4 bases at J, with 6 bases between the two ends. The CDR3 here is CASGVYNEQFF. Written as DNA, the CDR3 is TGTGCCAGCGGGGTTTACAATGAGCAGTTCTTC.

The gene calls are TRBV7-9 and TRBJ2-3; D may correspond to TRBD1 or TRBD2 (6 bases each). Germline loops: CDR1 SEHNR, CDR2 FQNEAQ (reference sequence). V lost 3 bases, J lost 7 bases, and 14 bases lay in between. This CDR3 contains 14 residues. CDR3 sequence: CASSFSQGRNTQYF. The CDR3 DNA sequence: TGTGCCAGCAGCTTTTCCCAGGGGAGGAATACGCAGTATTTT.

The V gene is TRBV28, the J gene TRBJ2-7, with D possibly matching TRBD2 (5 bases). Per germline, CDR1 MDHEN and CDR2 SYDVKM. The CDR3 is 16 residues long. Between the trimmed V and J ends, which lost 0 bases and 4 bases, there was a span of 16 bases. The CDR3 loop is CASSLWGDPSGYEQYF. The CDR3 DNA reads TGTGCCAGCAGTTTATGGGGCGACCCATCGGGGTACGAGCAGTACTTC.

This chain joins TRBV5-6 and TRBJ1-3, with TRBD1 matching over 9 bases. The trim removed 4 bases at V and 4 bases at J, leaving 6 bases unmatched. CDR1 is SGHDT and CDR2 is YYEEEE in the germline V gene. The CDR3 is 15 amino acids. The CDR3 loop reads CASSPTGTGGNTIYF. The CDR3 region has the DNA TGTGCCAGCAGCCCGACCGGGACAGGGGGAAACACCATATATTTT.

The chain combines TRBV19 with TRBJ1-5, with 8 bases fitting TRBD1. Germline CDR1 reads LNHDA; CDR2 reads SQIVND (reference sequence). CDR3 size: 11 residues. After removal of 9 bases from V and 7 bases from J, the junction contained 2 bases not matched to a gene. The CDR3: CASGTGQPQHF. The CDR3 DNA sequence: TGTGCCAGCGGGACAGGACAGCCCCAGCATTTT.

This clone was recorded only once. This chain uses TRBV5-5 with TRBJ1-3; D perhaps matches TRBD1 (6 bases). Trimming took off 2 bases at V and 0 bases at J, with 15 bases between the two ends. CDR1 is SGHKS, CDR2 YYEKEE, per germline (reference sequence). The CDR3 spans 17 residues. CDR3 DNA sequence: TGTGCCAGCAGCTTTTCCCGACAGGAGAGCTCTGGAAACACCATATATTTT. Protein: CASSFSRQESSGNTIYF.

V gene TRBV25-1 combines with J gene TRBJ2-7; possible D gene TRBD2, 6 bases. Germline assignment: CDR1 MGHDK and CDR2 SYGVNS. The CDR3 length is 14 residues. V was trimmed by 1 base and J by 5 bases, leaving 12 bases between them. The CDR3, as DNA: TGTGCCAGCAGTGAATGGGGGGAGTACCACGAGCAGTACTTC. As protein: CASSEWGEYHEQYF.

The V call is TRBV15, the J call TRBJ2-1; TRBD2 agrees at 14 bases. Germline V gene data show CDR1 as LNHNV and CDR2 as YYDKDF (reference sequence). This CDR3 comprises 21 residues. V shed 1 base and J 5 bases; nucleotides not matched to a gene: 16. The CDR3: CATSRVPLGLAGALGNNEQFF. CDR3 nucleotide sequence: TGTGCCACCAGCAGAGTCCCTCTGGGACTAGCGGGAGCTCTAGGAAACAATGAGCAGTTCTTC.

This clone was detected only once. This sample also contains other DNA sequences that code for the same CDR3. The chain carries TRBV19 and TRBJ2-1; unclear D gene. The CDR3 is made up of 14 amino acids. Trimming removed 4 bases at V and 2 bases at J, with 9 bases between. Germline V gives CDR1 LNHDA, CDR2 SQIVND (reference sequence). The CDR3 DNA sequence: TGTGCCAGTAGTAGGGGAACTACCTACAATGAGCAGTTCTTC. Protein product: CASSRGTTYNEQFF.

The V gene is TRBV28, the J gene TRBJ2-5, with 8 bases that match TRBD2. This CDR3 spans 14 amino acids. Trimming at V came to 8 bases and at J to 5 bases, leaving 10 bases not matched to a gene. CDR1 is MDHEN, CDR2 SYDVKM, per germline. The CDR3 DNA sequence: TGTGCCAGCCTCCACGGGAGGGGGGGGGAGACCCAGTACTTC. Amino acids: CASLHGRGGETQYF.

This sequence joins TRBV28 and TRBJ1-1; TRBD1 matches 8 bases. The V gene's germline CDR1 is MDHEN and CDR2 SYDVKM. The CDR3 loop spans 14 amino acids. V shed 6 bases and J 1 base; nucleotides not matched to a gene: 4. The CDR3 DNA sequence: TGTGCCAGCAGAACCGGACAGGGGAACACTGAAGCTTTCTTT. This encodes CASRTGQGNTEAFF.

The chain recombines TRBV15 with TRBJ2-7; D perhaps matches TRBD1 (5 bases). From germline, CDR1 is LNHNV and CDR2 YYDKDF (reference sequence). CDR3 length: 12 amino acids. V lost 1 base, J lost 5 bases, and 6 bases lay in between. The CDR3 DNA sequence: TGTGCCACCAGCAGAGCCAGGGACGAGCAGTACTTC. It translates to CATSRARDEQYF. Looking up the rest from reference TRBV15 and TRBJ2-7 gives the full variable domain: DAMVIQNPRYQVTQFGKPVTLSCSQTLNHNVMYWYQQKSSQAPKLLFHYYDKDFNNEADTPDNFQSRRPNTSFCFLDIRSPGLGDTAMYLCATSRARDEQYFGPGTRLTVT.

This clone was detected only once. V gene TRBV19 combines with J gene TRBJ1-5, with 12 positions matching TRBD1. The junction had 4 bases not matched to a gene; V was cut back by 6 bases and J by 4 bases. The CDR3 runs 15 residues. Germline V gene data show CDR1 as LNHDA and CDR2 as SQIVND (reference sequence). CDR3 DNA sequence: TGTGCCAGTAGCGGGACAGGGGGCAATAATCAGCCCCAGCATTTT. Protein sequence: CASSGTGGNNQPQHF.

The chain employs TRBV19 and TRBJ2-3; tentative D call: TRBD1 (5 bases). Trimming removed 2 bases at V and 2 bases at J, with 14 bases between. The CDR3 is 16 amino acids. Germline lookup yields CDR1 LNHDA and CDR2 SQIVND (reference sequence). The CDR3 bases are TGTGCCAGTAGTATAAAACCAAAGGGGCCCACAGATACGCAGTATTTT. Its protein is CASSIKPKGPTDTQYF.

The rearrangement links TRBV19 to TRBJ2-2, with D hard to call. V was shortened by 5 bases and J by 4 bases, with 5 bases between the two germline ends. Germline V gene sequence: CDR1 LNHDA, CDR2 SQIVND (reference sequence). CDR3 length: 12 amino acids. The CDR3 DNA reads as TGTGCCAGTAGTCATGTCACCGGGGAGCTGTTTTTT. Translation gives CASSHVTGELFF. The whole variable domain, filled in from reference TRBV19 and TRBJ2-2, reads DGGITQSPKYLFRKEGQNVTLSCEQNLNHDAMYWYRQDPGQGLRLIYYSQIVNDFQKGDIAEGYSVSREKKESFPLTVTSAQKNPTAFYLCASSHVTGELFFGEGSRLTVL.

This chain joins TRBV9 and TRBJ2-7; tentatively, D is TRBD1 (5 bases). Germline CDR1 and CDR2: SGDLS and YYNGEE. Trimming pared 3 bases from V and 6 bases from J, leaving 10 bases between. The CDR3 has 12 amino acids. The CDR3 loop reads CASSGDSPEQYF. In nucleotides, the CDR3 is TGTGCCAGCAGCGGAGACAGCCCCGAGCAGTACTTC.

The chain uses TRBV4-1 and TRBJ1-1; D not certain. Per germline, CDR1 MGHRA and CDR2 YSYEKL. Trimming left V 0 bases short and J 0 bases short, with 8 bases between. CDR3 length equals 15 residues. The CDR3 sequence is CASSQEGRLNTEAFF. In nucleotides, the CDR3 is TGCGCCAGCAGCCAAGAAGGCCGGTTGAACACTGAAGCTTTCTTT.

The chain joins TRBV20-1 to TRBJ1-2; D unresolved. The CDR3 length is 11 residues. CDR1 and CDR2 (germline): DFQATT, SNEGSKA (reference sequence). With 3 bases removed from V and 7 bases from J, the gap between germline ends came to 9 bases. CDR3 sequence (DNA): TGCAGTGCTAGTCACAGCCGTGGCTACACCTTC. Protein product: CSASHSRGYTF.

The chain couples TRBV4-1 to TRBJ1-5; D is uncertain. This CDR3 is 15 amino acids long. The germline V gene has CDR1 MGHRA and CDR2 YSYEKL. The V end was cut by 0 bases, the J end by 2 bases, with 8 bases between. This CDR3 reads CASSQDPNGNQPQHF. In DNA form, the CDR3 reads TGCGCCAGCAGCCAAGATCCTAACGGCAATCAGCCCCAGCATTTT.

This chain's CDR3 is CASSQAFSGANVLTF. DNA for the CDR3: TGCGCCAGCAGCCAAGCTTTTTCTGGGGCCAACGTCCTGACTTTC. The chain has TRBV4-3 and TRBJ2-6; no firm D call. The V end lost 1 base, the J end lost 1 base, and 5 bases lay between the germline ends. CDR3 size: 15 residues. The germline V gene encodes CDR1 LGHNA and CDR2 YSLEER.